These 32 T cell receptor beta chains were all obtained from the same sample, sequenced in a study of T cells in Graves' hyperthyroidism and ophthalmopathy. What was amplified from RNA transcripts were TCR beta CDR3 regions. Primed by the HTBI set, a first-round RT-PCR was run on the TCR CDR3. Each CDR3 protein gets one entry after TCRdb re-called the multiplex PCR reads with MiXCR. The data show a few hundred thousand distinct CDR3 sequences, 15% to 18% seen once. Input material: blood. Receptor source: a woman aged 18-30 years with Graves' hyperthyroidism.

This clonotype was found many times. V and J are TRBV30 and TRBJ2-5, with D unclear. V lost 3 bases and J 0 bases, leaving 14 bases between the germline ends. The CDR3 is 15 amino acids. Germline V lookup: CDR1 GTSNPN, CDR2 SVGIG (reference sequence). This CDR3 is CAWSSRRSYQETQYF. Here the CDR3 DNA reads TGTGCCTGGAGCTCTCGTCGGTCGTACCAAGAGACCCAGTACTTC.

This clonotype was picked up many times. The rearrangement joins TRBV5-1 to TRBJ2-4; tentative D call: TRBD1 (5 bases). Germline CDR1 and CDR2: SGHRS and YFSETQ. CDR3 length: 16 amino acids. The V end lost 0 bases, the J end lost 2 bases, and 12 bases lay between the germline ends. CDR3 nucleotide sequence: TGCGCCAGCAGCTTGGCCGTGGACAATACCAAAAACATTCAGTACTTC. This encodes CASSLAVDNTKNIQYF.

Notes on this clonotype: Given a much more abundant clone one base away, this may be a read error. As DNA, the CDR3 is TGTGCCAGCAGCGAGGGGGTCAAAAGGGATGAGCAGTTCTTC. It yields the protein CASSEGVKRDEQFF. This chain uses TRBV11-2 with TRBJ2-1; perhaps TRBD1 as D (6 bases). Trimming took off 5 bases at V and 8 bases at J, with 16 bases between the two ends. CDR1 SGHAT and CDR2 FQNNGV come from the germline V gene. The CDR3 contains 14 residues.

This clonotype was seen a few times. The chain employs TRBV18 and TRBJ2-3; D uncertain. V lost 1 base and J lost 2, with 7 bases in between. Germline CDR1 is KGHSH and CDR2 is LQKENI. CDR3 length equals 14 residues. The CDR3 loop reads CASSPRWVTDTQYF. The CDR3 region has the DNA TGTGCCAGCTCACCACGGTGGGTCACAGATACGCAGTATTTT.

Many counts were recorded for this clonotype. The chain uses TRBV2 and TRBJ1-3; D is ambiguous. CDR1 is SNHLY and CDR2 is FYNNEI in the germline V gene. Deletions cut 5 bases from V and 4 bases from J, with 15 bases between. The CDR3 contains 15 residues. Here the CDR3 DNA reads TGTGCCAGCAGTTCGGGCAGGACGGGAGGAAACACCATATATTTT. Protein: CASSSGRTGGNTIYF.

This clonotype was detected many times. The chain uses TRBV12-3 or TRBV12-4 and TRBJ2-5, with 9 bases that match TRBD1. Losses at the gene ends were 5 bases for V and 5 bases for J; bases not matched to a gene: 15. This CDR3 region has 17 residues. The CDR3: CASSLARGQGTGETQYF. CDR3 bases: TGTGCCAGCAGTCTCGCCCGAGGACAGGGGACCGGTGAGACCCAGTACTTC.

This clonotype was counted ten times or more. The chain uses TRBV27 and TRBJ2-7; 7 bases map to TRBD1. With 6 bases clipped from V and 3 bases from J, the junction kept 8 bases outside the gene matches. Germline values: CDR1 MNHEY, CDR2 SMNVEV (reference sequence). This CDR3 comprises 14 residues. CDR3 DNA: TGTGCCAGCAGCCACGACAGGGAGCTCTACGAGCAGTACTTC. Translating gives CASSHDRELYEQYF.

Ten or more counts support this clonotype. The V call is TRBV30, the J call TRBJ1-6; D is possibly TRBD1 (5 bases). The CDR3 extends over 11 amino acids. Germline V lookup: CDR1 GTSNPN, CDR2 SVGIG (reference sequence). The V end lost 5 bases, the J end lost 10 bases, and 9 bases lay between the germline ends. The DNA of the CDR3 is TGTGCCTGGCAGGGTAGCTCACCCCTCCACTTT. Translated: CAWQGSSPLHF. Together with reference TRBV30 and TRBJ1-6, the CDR3 gives the full variable domain: SQTIHQWPATLVQPVGSPLSLECTVEGTSNPNLYWYRQAAGRGLQLLFYSVGIGQISSEVPQNLSASRPQDRQFILSSKKLLLSDSGFYLCAWQGSSPLHFGNGTRLTVT.

This clonotype has at least ten counts. This chain joins TRBV4-2 and TRBJ2-1, with 7 bases that match TRBD2. There are 15 residues in the CDR3. Looked up from germline, CDR1 is LGHNA and CDR2 is YNFKEQ. V lost 0 bases to trimming and J lost 2 bases; unmatched junction nucleotides: 1. CDR3 sequence: CASSQELATYNEQFF. The CDR3, as DNA: TGTGCCAGCAGCCAAGAACTAGCGACCTACAATGAGCAGTTCTTC.

This clonotype was counted a few times. This chain connects TRBV29-1 to TRBJ1-2; 8 positions agree with TRBD1. Per germline, CDR1 SQVTM and CDR2 ANQGSEA. CDR3 length: 11 residues. Trimming removed 7 bases from V and 8 bases from J; junction bases left unmatched: 6. The CDR3 DNA reads as TGCAGCGGACAGGGGAAGGGCGGCTACACCTTC. This translates into CSGQGKGGYTF.

This clonotype was seen ten or more times. The chain uses TRBV10-3 and TRBJ1-6; perhaps TRBD1 as D (5 bases). Germline V CDR1 and CDR2: ENHRY, SYGVKD. The CDR3 runs to 20 residues. The V gene lost 6 bases and the J gene lost 5 bases, with 29 bases spanning the gap. Here the CDR3 reads CAISVQPVTPLQGDNSPLHF. The CDR3 DNA reads TGTGCCATCAGCGTACAACCAGTGACGCCGCTACAAGGGGATAATTCACCCCTCCACTTT.

The chain couples TRBV19 to TRBJ1-5; D is possibly TRBD1 (6 bases). V was clipped by 7 bases and J by 10 bases, with 23 bases between them. The CDR3 has 15 residues. Looked up from germline, CDR1 is LNHDA and CDR2 is SQIVND (reference sequence). The CDR3, as DNA: TGTGCCAGTACCACGGACAGCTTCTCCATGGGTCCCCAGCATTTT. It codes for CASTTDSFSMGPQHF.

This chain joins TRBV10-1 and TRBJ1-1; 7 bases fit TRBD1. CDR3 length: 14 amino acids. V lost 6 bases and J lost 7; bases outside the gene matches: 11. Germline CDR1 and CDR2: WNHNN and SYGVQD (reference sequence). The CDR3: CASSLGQEPSEAFF. The DNA of the CDR3 is TGCGCCAGCAGCCTCGGACAGGAACCAAGTGAAGCTTTCTTT.

This clonotype was seen at least ten times. The chain recombines TRBV6-5 with TRBJ2-4; 8 positions match TRBD2. The germline CDR1 and CDR2 sequences are MNHEY and SVGAGI. J was trimmed by 6 bases and V by 0 bases; bases with no gene match: 7. CDR3 length: 16 residues. DNA for the CDR3: TGTGCCAGCAGTTACTCAGGTCGGGGGGGGGTAAACATTCAGTACTTC. It translates to CASSYSGRGGVNIQYF.

In its sample, this clonotype was seen a few times. One end of the junction varies from germline; a read error may be responsible. J is TRBJ2-7 and V is TRBV7-2; 12 positions agree with TRBD2. Germline CDR1 is SGHTA and CDR2 is FQGNSA. CDR3 length equals 15 residues. The CDR3 is CASSSSGGVIYEQCF. CDR3 DNA: TGTGCCAGCAGCTCTAGCGGGGGGGTTATCTACGAGCAGTGCTTC.

This clonotype was found many times. This chain joins TRBV20-1 and TRBJ2-5; 7 bases map to TRBD1. V shed 8 bases, J shed 5 bases, and the junction held 23 bases outside the gene matches. CDR3 length: 17 amino acids. The germline gives CDR1 DFQATT, CDR2 SNEGSKA (reference sequence). The CDR3 nucleotides read TGCAGTTTAAACAAATACGGAAAGAACGCCAGGGGGGAGACCCAGTACTTC. This translates into CSLNKYGKNARGETQYF.

This CDR3 is CASTIPSSGTGEKLFF. The CDR3 coding sequence is TGTGCCAGCACGATCCCCTCCTCCGGGACAGGGGAAAAACTGTTTTTT. The chain couples TRBV2 to TRBJ1-4, with 9 bases identical to TRBD1. Looked up from germline, CDR1 is SNHLY and CDR2 is FYNNEI. The CDR3 is 16 amino acids. The V segment lost 7 bases and the J segment 8 bases; nucleotides outside the gene matches: 14.

This clonotype was detected ten times or more. The rearrangement joins TRBV6-1 to TRBJ2-7; D is possibly TRBD1 (6 bases). The CDR3 totals 14 residues. The germline V gene has CDR1 MNHNS and CDR2 SASEGT. V was trimmed by 5 bases and J by 0 bases, leaving 11 bases between them. CDR3 coding DNA: TGTGCCAGCAGTTGGACAGCCAACTCCTACGAGCAGTACTTC. Protein sequence: CASSWTANSYEQYF.

This rearrangement joins TRBV6-2 or TRBV6-3 to TRBJ1-2; D is possibly TRBD1 (6 bases). Germline assignment: CDR1 MNHEY and CDR2 SVGEGT. Trimming took 3 bases from V and 7 from J, leaving 15 bases between them. The length of the CDR3 is 14 residues. The CDR3 sequence is CASSYLAQGSGYTF. CDR3 in DNA: TGTGCCAGCAGTTATCTCGCTCAGGGGTCTGGCTACACCTTC.

This clonotype came up many times. The chain carries TRBV11-3 and TRBJ2-3, with 9 bases that match TRBD2. The CDR3 has 16 amino acids. The V and J ends lost 5 bases and 3 bases, in that order; junction bases with no gene match: 9. Germline V lookup: CDR1 SGHNT, CDR2 YENEEA. CDR3 protein: CASSRGIAGATDTQYF. The CDR3 bases are TGTGCCAGCAGCAGGGGGATAGCGGGGGCAACAGATACGCAGTATTTT.

This clonotype was seen ten or more times. This chain links TRBV9 with TRBJ2-3; 7 bases match TRBD2. Germline CDR1 reads SGDLS; CDR2 reads YYNGEE. V trimming: 1 base; J trimming: 6 bases; junction bases outside the gene matches: 8. The CDR3 is made up of 15 amino acids. CDR3 bases: TGTGCCAGCAGCGTACTAGCGGAGTGGTCGGATACGCAGTATTTT. It yields the protein CASSVLAEWSDTQYF.

This clonotype turned up a few times. Compared with germline, one end of the junction differs, possibly owing to a read error. The chain has TRBV20-1 and TRBJ2-2, with a tentative D call TRBD2 (5 bases). CDR3 length: 12 residues. Per germline, CDR1 DFQATT and CDR2 SNEGSKA (reference sequence). The CDR3 region has the DNA TGCAGTGCTAGCCAGAACACCGGGGAGCTGCTTTTT. Amino acid sequence: CSASQNTGELLF.

This clonotype was seen repeatedly, ten times or more. The chain carries TRBV7-2 and TRBJ1-5; unclear D gene. The V gene lost 1 base and the J gene lost 1 base, with 8 bases spanning the gap. The CDR3 is made up of 15 amino acids. Germline V gene data show CDR1 as SGHTA and CDR2 as FQGNSA. CDR3 residues: CASSLVAGSNQPQHF. The CDR3 nucleotides read TGTGCCAGCAGCTTAGTGGCGGGGAGCAATCAGCCCCAGCATTTT.

This chain links TRBV3-1 with TRBJ1-5; D is unclear. Per the germline V gene, CDR1 is LGHDT and CDR2 is YNNKEL (reference sequence). Trimming removed 0 bases from V and 4 bases from J, with 4 bases in between. This CDR3 is 13 amino acids long. Here the CDR3 DNA reads TGTGCCAGCAGCCAAGATGTGAATCAGCCCCAGCATTTT. It encodes CASSQDVNQPQHF.

Many counts were recorded for this clonotype. The V and J genes are TRBV9 and TRBJ2-7; tentatively, D is TRBD1 (6 bases). The CDR3 is 15 amino acids. Trimming removed 3 bases from V and 2 bases from J, with 15 bases in between. CDR1 is SGDLS, CDR2 YYNGEE, per germline. In nucleotides, the CDR3 is TGTGCCAGCAGCGGAGAACAGGGTACCCCCTACGAGCAGTACTTC. Translation gives CASSGEQGTPYEQYF.

A word on this clonotype: A much more abundant neighbour one base away suggests this may be a read error. The rearrangement links TRBV12-3 or TRBV12-4 to TRBJ1-1, with D unresolved. The CDR3 extends over 13 amino acids. CDR3 nucleotide sequence: TGTGCCGGCAGCCAATCCCCCGGGACTGAAGCTTTCTTT. Translating it yields CAGSQSPGTEAFF.

This clonotype was found a few times. The chain combines TRBV19 with TRBJ2-1; 9 nucleotides align to TRBD2. J lost 8 bases, V lost 3 bases, and 8 bases had no gene match. The CDR3 is 15 residues long. From germline, CDR1 is LNHDA and CDR2 SQIVND (reference sequence). As DNA, the CDR3 is TGTGCCAGTAGTATCGGTAGCGGGAGTCGGGATGAGCAGTTCTTC. Amino acids: CASSIGSGSRDEQFF.

This clonotype was seen ten or more times. V and J are TRBV28 and TRBJ2-7; D not resolved. The CDR3 is made up of 12 amino acids. Trimming took off 7 bases at V and 1 base at J, with 8 bases between the two ends. Germline CDR1 reads MDHEN; CDR2 reads SYDVKM. The CDR3 nucleotides read TGTGCCAGCAAGGGCACTTCCTACGAGCAGTACTTC. Its protein is CASKGTSYEQYF.

This clonotype was seen many times. The chain has TRBV28 and TRBJ2-7; 9 nucleotides match TRBD1. The length of the CDR3 is 15 residues. Germline V lookup: CDR1 MDHEN, CDR2 SYDVKM. V lost 6 bases, J lost 4 bases, and 10 bases stayed unmatched. CDR3 sequence (DNA): TGTGCCAGCAGCCGGATCAGGGGACAGGGTTACGAGCAGTACTTC. This translates into CASSRIRGQGYEQYF.

This clonotype was seen many times. The gene calls are TRBV5-5 and TRBJ2-5; 8 nucleotides agree with TRBD1. This CDR3 is built from 14 residues. Trimming at V came to 4 bases and at J to 5 bases, leaving 7 bases not matched to a gene. The germline V gene has CDR1 SGHKS and CDR2 YYEKEE (reference sequence). CDR3 DNA: TGTGCCAGCAGCCGGGACAGGACCAGGGAGACCCAGTACTTC. Protein sequence: CASSRDRTRETQYF.

There are many counts of this clonotype. The chain is built from TRBV7-8 and TRBJ2-1; D possibly corresponds to TRBD2 (6 bases). The CDR3 covers 15 residues. The ends were cut back, 2 bases at V and 4 bases at J, with 12 bases in the middle. Per the germline V gene, CDR1 is SGHVS and CDR2 is FQNEAQ. The CDR3 reads CASSLSGDGYNEQFF. The CDR3 coding sequence is TGTGCCAGCAGCTTATCGGGGGATGGGTACAATGAGCAGTTCTTC.

This clonotype has a count of ten or more. This chain joins TRBV20-1 and TRBJ1-3; D might be TRBD1 (5 bases). There are 12 residues in the CDR3. Trimming removed 5 bases at V and 9 bases at J, with 14 bases between. CDR1 is DFQATT and CDR2 is SNEGSKA in the germline V gene (reference sequence). CDR3 sequence reads: CSAGTPRGTIYF. CDR3 coding DNA: TGCAGTGCTGGGACCCCCCGGGGCACCATATATTTT.